This T cell receptor beta chain was recovered during a study of T-cell memory formation after mild COVID-19. Findings and limits, study-wide: Proof of SARS-CoV-2 specificity was absent for the second-wave clones that crested on day 37.

The CDR3 is 15 amino acids. Looked up from germline, CDR1 is LGHNA and CDR2 is YSLEER. V was shortened by 5 bases and J by 0 bases, with 11 bases between the two germline ends. TCRdb recomputed calls from the 5' RACE reads with MiXCR, one row per CDR3 protein. The sample yields around 400,000 distinct CDR3 sequences, roughly a quarter seen once. On this clonotype: The antigen is undetermined.

The sequence came from an adult woman who had mild COVID-19 (a few samples of this study predate the infection). Cell type and time point are not known. The sample consisted of PBMCs or a T cell subset sorted from them (not recorded which). The chain joins TRBV4-3 to TRBJ2-1, with D perhaps matching TRBD2 (6 bases). This CDR3 reads CASSEGTASYNEQFF. The CDR3 bases are TGCGCCAGCAGCGAGGGGACTGCCTCCTACAATGAGCAGTTCTTC.